The 9 T cell receptor beta chains below come from one sample, sequenced in a study of T cell responses to AZD1222 COVID-19 vaccine. This table comes from immunoSEQ multiplex PCR, and its TCRdb copy is limited to in-frame clones, with some not included. The sample holds some 130,000 clones, 75% to 90% seen once. Here the sequenced sample was peripheral blood, taken on day 0 of AZD1222 vaccination. All receptors derive from an adult in good health.

The genes are TRBV6-5 and TRBJ2-3; weak D call: TRBD1 (6 bases). Germline-derived CDR1 and CDR2 are MNHEY and SVGAGI. V was shortened by 8 bases and J by 4 bases, with 13 bases between the two germline ends. The CDR3 has 13 amino acids. The chain's CDR3 is CASDLGQSDTQYF. CDR3 DNA: TGTGCCAGCGATTTAGGACAGTCAGATACGCAGTATTTT.

This clone was seen a single time. The chain combines TRBV28 with TRBJ2-7, with TRBD1 identical over 8 bases. Losses at the gene ends were 8 bases for V and 4 bases for J; bases not matched to a gene: 10. This CDR3 is built from 14 residues. The germline V gene encodes CDR1 MDHEN and CDR2 SYDVKM. CDR3 DNA: TGTGCCAGCGAATGGGGGACAGGAGAGTACGAGCAGTACTTC. Its protein is CASEWGTGEYEQYF.

The CDR3 region has the DNA TGCGCCAGCAGCTCCCCCCCCTGGGGGTTGAACACCGGGGAGCTGTTTTTT. This codes for CASSSPPWGLNTGELFF. The chain combines TRBV4-1 with TRBJ2-2, with D possibly being TRBD1 or TRBD2 (5 bases each). Germline CDR1 MGHRA, CDR2 YSYEKL. The length of the CDR3 is 17 residues. With 5 bases removed from V and 1 base from J, the gap between germline ends came to 17 bases.

This chain uses TRBV19 with TRBJ2-3; possibly TRBD2 for D (6 bases). Germline V gene data show CDR1 as LNHDA and CDR2 as SQIVND (reference sequence). CDR3 size: 13 residues. The ends were cut back, 7 bases at V and 5 bases at J, with 13 bases in the middle. CDR3 sequence reads: CASTPDYEDTQYF. The DNA for the CDR3 is TGTGCCAGTACCCCGGACTATGAAGATACGCAGTATTTT. The full variable domain, with the rest looked up from reference TRBV19 and TRBJ2-3, is DGGITQSPKYLFRKEGQNVTLSCEQNLNHDAMYWYRQDPGQGLRLIYYSQIVNDFQKGDIAEGYSVSREKKESFPLTVTSAQKNPTAFYLCASTPDYEDTQYFGPGTRLTVL.

The chain recombines TRBV11-2 with TRBJ2-1, with D perhaps given as TRBD1 or TRBD2 (6 bases each). This CDR3 is 13 amino acids long. Trimming cost V 5 bases and J 3 bases, with 8 bases left between them. Germline values: CDR1 SGHAT, CDR2 FQNNGV. CDR3 loop: CASSRGHYNEQFF. CDR3 bases: TGTGCCAGCAGCCGGGGGCACTACAATGAGCAGTTCTTC.

In this sample, this clone turned up once. V is TRBV6-5 and J is TRBJ2-7, with 7 bases fitting TRBD2. The CDR3 spans 16 residues. Germline V lookup: CDR1 MNHEY, CDR2 SVGAGI. V lost 3 bases to trimming and J lost 2 bases; unmatched junction nucleotides: 10. CDR3 protein: CASSYLGTIGAYEQYF. The CDR3 DNA is TGTGCCAGCAGTTATCTCGGGACTATAGGGGCCTACGAGCAGTACTTC.

The chain uses TRBV12-3 or TRBV12-4 and TRBJ1-1; D remains ambiguous. There are 12 residues in the CDR3. V shed 7 bases and J shed 6 bases, with 12 bases lying between them. The CDR3 region is CASTSYPPEAFF. The CDR3 DNA is TGTGCCAGCACCTCGTATCCCCCTGAAGCTTTCTTT.

The chain links TRBV7-9 to TRBJ1-1; possibly TRBD1 for D (5 bases). CDR3 size: 14 residues. The V and J ends lost 8 bases and 0 bases respectively, with 13 bases between them. Germline values: CDR1 SEHNR, CDR2 FQNEAQ (reference sequence). The CDR3 here is CASLRQNMNTEAFF. Written as DNA, the CDR3 is TGTGCCAGCTTAAGACAGAACATGAACACTGAAGCTTTCTTT.

The chain uses TRBV12-5 and TRBJ2-1; 9 nucleotides match TRBD2. Losses at the gene ends were 1 base for V and 6 bases for J; bases not matched to a gene: 4. The CDR3 is made up of 15 amino acids. Germline CDR1 LGHNT, CDR2 FRNRAP. The CDR3, as DNA: TGTGCTAGTGGTTTGGCGACTAGCGGACTCAATGAGCAGTTCTTC. Translation: CASGLATSGLNEQFF.